This T cell receptor beta chain was documented in a study of blood T cell repertoires in COVID-19. At the level of the study: Spain, Italy and the United States supplied samples that represented acute and convalescent COVID-19. T cells, B-cell-depleted T cells, or PBMCs supplied cDNA or gDNA.

With V trimmed by 6 bases and J by 4 bases, 4 bases remained unmatched. CDR1 and CDR2 from the germline V gene are LNHDA and SQIVND (reference sequence). The CDR3 has 14 amino acids. Source study methods: Using reference gene primer amplification, nucleated cell counts were estimated. The data were produced by immunoSEQ multiplex PCR, yet TCRdb's version contains in-frame clones alone and is incomplete. V and J calls and clone size are as listed in that table; D and trimming were resolved from the DNA. The sample consists of roughly 350,000 clones, around 91% of them appearing once. This clone was detected once.

The sample taken for sequencing was peripheral blood. The source is a woman younger than 30 who had recovered from COVID-19. V usage is TRBV19 and J usage is TRBJ2-1, with 9 bases lining up with TRBD1. The CDR3 bases are TGTGCCAGTAGCGGACAGGGGATATACAATGAGCAGTTCTTC. This sequence encodes CASSGQGIYNEQFF. The full variable domain, rest sourced from reference TRBV19 and TRBJ2-1, is DGGITQSPKYLFRKEGQNVTLSCEQNLNHDAMYWYRQDPGQGLRLIYYSQIVNDFQKGDIAEGYSVSREKKESFPLTVTSAQKNPTAFYLCASSGQGIYNEQFFGPGTRLTVL.